Presented here are 4 T cell receptor beta chains from one specimen sequenced in a study of siplizumab effects on memory and regulatory T cells. TCRdb's table, derived via immunoSEQ multiplex PCR, lists solely in-frame clones and lacks some. The data show approximately 94,000 clones, about 95% seen once. The sequencing sample was made of non-Treg CD4+ T cells sorted from blood. Source of these receptors: a human donor in good health.

This chain joins TRBV11-2 and TRBJ2-2; D gene unclear. The length of the CDR3 is 12 residues. Trimming removed 5 bases from V and 6 bases from J, with 7 bases in between. Germline-derived CDR1 and CDR2 are SGHAT and FQNNGV. CDR3 sequence: CASSQRPGELFF. CDR3 nucleotide sequence: TGTGCCAGCAGCCAGCGTCCCGGGGAGCTGTTTTTT. Full variable domain (remainder filled in from reference TRBV11-2 and TRBJ2-2): EAGVAQSPRYKIIEKRQSVAFWCNPISGHATLYWYQQILGQGPKLLIQFQNNGVVDDSQLPKDRFSAERLKGVDSTLKIQPAKLEDSAVYLCASSQRPGELFFGEGSRLTVL.

The chain uses TRBV5-4 and TRBJ2-3; D gene unclear. The CDR3 length is 13 residues. Trimming cost V 4 bases and J 1 base, with 7 bases left between them. Germline CDR1 is SGHNT and CDR2 is YYREEE (reference sequence). The CDR3: CASSIAGTDTQYF. The CDR3 DNA is TGTGCCAGCAGCATCGCGGGCACAGATACGCAGTATTTT.

This clone was observed a single time. V and J are TRBV6-4 and TRBJ2-1, with D unresolved. Germline CDR1 and CDR2: MRHNA and SNTAGT. The length of the CDR3 is 16 residues. Between the trimmed V and J ends, which lost 3 bases and 5 bases, there was a span of 17 bases. Here the CDR3 DNA reads TGTGCCAGCAGTGAAACGGGCGGCTGGCCGAACAATGAGCAGTTCTTC. It is translated as CASSETGGWPNNEQFF.

Only a few counts were recorded for this clone. The V and J genes are TRBV29-1 and TRBJ1-1; D might be TRBD1 (6 bases). V was pared by 6 bases and J by 4 bases, with 15 bases between. This CDR3 contains 13 residues. Looked up from germline, CDR1 is SQVTM and CDR2 is ANQGSEA. The CDR3 spells CSVCTGHLTEAFF. The CDR3 nucleotides read TGCAGCGTGTGTACAGGGCATCTCACTGAAGCTTTCTTT.